The clone carrying this T cell receptor beta chain was counted ten times or more. Its specificity is not known. With template switching, a universal primer site was added, and the cDNA carried unique molecular identifiers. TCRdb re-called the 5' RACE reads through MiXCR, storing one row per CDR3 protein. This table holds around 280,000 distinct CDR3 sequences, 6.5% to 9.5% found once. These data are taken from a study of identical twins. Points from the study as a whole: Zero-insertion results could be subject to partial confounding by invariant MAIT and iNKT cells.

No donor was unhealthy or non-Caucasian. Per the germline V gene, CDR1 is SGDLS and CDR2 is YYNGEE. The CDR3 runs 15 residues. V lost 4 bases and J lost 0; bases outside the gene matches: 3. The same data also contributed to another study, on yellow fever vaccine responses in identical twins. That paper notes: It has been reported that, in twins, the vaccine T cell response seemed partly convergent and partly personalized.

This TCR came from a woman under 30 in good health. The sequenced material came from memory (CD45RO+) T cells sorted from blood. V is TRBV9 and J is TRBJ2-1, with TRBD2 matching over 8 bases. For the CDR3, the DNA is TGTGCCAGCAGCCCGGGGGGGAGCTCCTACAATGAGCAGTTCTTC. Protein: CASSPGGSSYNEQFF.